The following is a T cell receptor beta chain sequence with its context. Germline lookup yields CDR1 MNHEY and CDR2 SVGEGT. The length of the CDR3 is 15 residues. V lost 6 bases and J lost 6; bases outside the gene matches: 10. The protocol was immunoSEQ multiplex PCR, while the TCRdb copy is restricted to in-frame clones and leaves out a portion. The sample lists around 200,000 clones, roughly 94% occurring once. These data are taken from a study of control samples from healthy donors and cancer patients. The specimen was blood. The source of this sequence is a middle-aged man in good health. This chain links TRBV6-2 or TRBV6-3 with TRBJ1-5; 8 nucleotides match TRBD1. CDR3 coding DNA: TGTGCCAGCAGCGGAGGGGACAGGTTTCGTCAGCCCCAGCATTTT. Translation gives CASSGGDRFRQPQHF.